This entry lists 21 T cell receptor beta chains sequenced from one sample in a study of PD-L1 blockade in urothelial cancer. Data came from immunoSEQ multiplex PCR; TCRdb stores just in-frame clones and leaves some out. Among 25,000 to 30,000 clones, around nine tenths were seen once, and the ten largest hold about 1.7%. The starting material was PBMCs, obtained around atezolizumab (anti-PD-L1) treatment. These receptors came from a man aged 45 to 65 with urothelial cancer.

The V gene is TRBV28, the J gene TRBJ1-2; TRBD1 aligns across 8 bases. The CDR3 runs 15 residues. V shed 6 bases and J 7 bases; nucleotides not matched to a gene: 13. Germline-derived CDR1 and CDR2 are MDHEN and SYDVKM. CDR3 nucleotide sequence: TGTGCCAGCAGGCCTAACGACAGGGGAATGGTTGGCTACACCTTC. Its protein is CASRPNDRGMVGYTF.

As regards this clone: The junction differs from germline at one of its ends, possibly a read error. The V and J genes are TRBV19 and TRBJ2-1; D possibly corresponds to TRBD1 (5 bases). The V gene's germline CDR1 is LNHDA and CDR2 SQIVND (reference sequence). This CDR3 has 15 amino acids. In nucleotides, the CDR3 is TGTGCCAGTAGTACGCCAGGGATTTTTGGGAATGAGCAGCTCTTC. The encoded protein is CASSTPGIFGNEQLF.

This chain connects TRBV27 to TRBJ2-5; no reliable D call. Germline loops: CDR1 MNHEY, CDR2 SMNVEV (reference sequence). The CDR3 has 15 residues. The V and J ends lost 3 bases and 0 bases respectively, with 11 bases between them. CDR3 DNA sequence: TGTGCCAGCAGTTTTGGCCCCAAGTACCAAGAGACCCAGTACTTC. Translating it yields CASSFGPKYQETQYF.

V is TRBV19 and J is TRBJ2-1, with 10 bases aligning to TRBD2. The CDR3 has 14 residues. In germline, CDR1 is LNHDA, CDR2 SQIVND (reference sequence). Germline trimming cut 3 bases from V and 8 bases from J; bases unmatched to any gene: 4. CDR3 sequence reads: CASSILAGEDEQFF. Here the CDR3 DNA reads TGTGCCAGTAGTATCCTAGCGGGGGAGGATGAGCAGTTCTTC.

In this sample, this clone turned up once. The V call is TRBV5-8, the J call TRBJ2-2, with D possibly TRBD1 on 6 matching bases. CDR1 is SGHTS and CDR2 is YDEGEE in the germline V gene. The CDR3 has 14 amino acids. The V end was cut by 3 bases, the J end by 5 bases, with 11 bases between. Here the CDR3 DNA reads TGTGCCAGCAGCTCCTACAGGGTGACCGGGGAGCTGTTTTTT. Translated, it gives CASSSYRVTGELFF.

This clone occurred once. The rearrangement joins TRBV6-4 to TRBJ2-3; tentative D call: TRBD1 (5 bases). Between the trimmed V and J ends, which lost 2 bases and 4 bases, there was a span of 7 bases. Germline CDR1 and CDR2: MRHNA and SNTAGT. This CDR3 has 13 residues. This CDR3 is CASSDDSPDTQYF. In DNA, the CDR3 is TGTGCCAGCAGTGACGACAGCCCAGATACGCAGTATTTT.

The rearrangement uses TRBV9 and TRBJ2-3; no clear D gene. V lost 7 bases and J 0 bases, leaving 12 bases between the germline ends. Per the germline V gene, CDR1 is SGDLS and CDR2 is YYNGEE. This CDR3 comprises 14 residues. CDR3 loop: CASRQGVSTDTQYF. The CDR3 bases are TGTGCCAGCCGTCAAGGAGTAAGCACAGATACGCAGTATTTT. The whole variable domain, filled in from reference TRBV9 and TRBJ2-3, reads DSGVTQTPKHLITATGQRVTLRCSPRSGDLSVYWYQQSLDQGLQFLIQYYNGEERAKGNILERFSAQQFPDLHSELNLSSLELGDSALYFCASRQGVSTDTQYFGPGTRLTVL.

This chain uses TRBV28 with TRBJ1-1; D uncertain. Germline-derived CDR1 and CDR2 are MDHEN and SYDVKM. This CDR3 is built from 15 residues. Deletions cut 1 base from V and 0 bases from J, with 9 bases between. In DNA form, the CDR3 reads TGTGCCAGCAGTTTATTCTTAGCCTTGAACACTGAAGCTTTCTTT. It yields the protein CASSLFLALNTEAFF. The full variable domain, in which reference TRBV28 and TRBJ1-1 provide the parts outside the CDR3, is DVKVTQSSRYLVKRTGEKVFLECVQDMDHENMFWYRQDPGLGLRLIYFSYDVKMKEKGDIPEGYSVSREKKERFSLILESASTNQTSMYLCASSLFLALNTEAFFGQGTRLTVV.

The CDR3 DNA reads as TGTGCCAGCACCCTTGGACAGGGGGCAGGGTACGAGCAGTACTTC. Encoded protein: CASTLGQGAGYEQYF. The V and J genes are TRBV7-9 and TRBJ2-7; 11 bases are shared with TRBD1. Trimming took 7 bases from V and 4 from J; bases not matched to a gene: 9. The CDR3 covers 15 residues. Germline V gives CDR1 SEHNR, CDR2 FQNEAQ (reference sequence).

The V gene is TRBV9, the J gene TRBJ2-5, with D perhaps TRBD1 (5 bases). The CDR3 runs to 14 residues. The germline V gene encodes CDR1 SGDLS and CDR2 YYNGEE. Trimming removed 0 bases at V and 7 bases at J, with 13 bases between. The CDR3, as DNA: TGTGCCAGCAGCGTAGCTGTAGGGGCCGGGACCCAGTACTTC. Translated, it gives CASSVAVGAGTQYF.

J is TRBJ2-4 and V is TRBV6-1, with TRBD1 identical over 8 bases. The CDR3 loop spans 17 amino acids. Germline loops: CDR1 MNHNS, CDR2 SASEGT. V was clipped by 1 base and J by 1 base; unmatched bases: 6. DNA of the CDR3: TGTGCCAGCAGTGAAGGGACAGGGTTTGTCGCCAAAAACATTCAGTACTTC. It codes for CASSEGTGFVAKNIQYF.

The gene calls are TRBV5-4 and TRBJ2-3; 11 bases fit TRBD2. Germline values: CDR1 SGHNT, CDR2 YYREEE (reference sequence). V trimming: 4 bases; J trimming: 4 bases; junction bases outside the gene matches: 2. The CDR3 contains 14 residues. DNA for the CDR3: TGTGCCAGCAGCCCGGGACTAGCGGCAGATACGCAGTATTTT. Its protein is CASSPGLAADTQYF.

This clone appeared a single time. V and J are TRBV7-9 and TRBJ2-2, with a tentative D call TRBD2 (6 bases). With 8 bases removed from V and 5 bases from J, the gap between germline ends came to 24 bases. The germline V gene encodes CDR1 SEHNR and CDR2 FQNEAQ (reference sequence). CDR3 length equals 17 residues. CDR3 loop: CASPRDSGVLRTGELFF. The CDR3 DNA is TGTGCCAGCCCACGGGACTCGGGAGTCCTGCGGACCGGGGAGCTGTTTTTT.

This clone showed up just once. The chain links TRBV7-9 to TRBJ2-7; perhaps TRBD1 as D (6 bases). V lost 1 base and J lost 4, with 17 bases in between. Germline CDR1 is SEHNR and CDR2 is FQNEAQ (reference sequence). The CDR3 has 16 residues. The CDR3 DNA reads as TGTGCCAGCAGCTTAGGACAGGCACCTCTGGATTACGAGCAGTACTTC. It codes for CASSLGQAPLDYEQYF.

The chain links TRBV6-5 to TRBJ2-7; the D gene is possibly TRBD1 (5 bases). Trimming stripped 2 bases from V and 1 base from J, with 12 bases between. The length of the CDR3 is 15 residues. CDR1 is MNHEY and CDR2 is SVGAGI in the germline V gene. The CDR3 region is CASSYPRAGSYEQYF. The CDR3 DNA reads as TGTGCCAGCAGTTACCCCCGAGCAGGGTCCTACGAGCAGTACTTC.

The chain combines TRBV2 with TRBJ1-5; possible D gene TRBD1, 6 bases. V was trimmed by 7 bases and J by 1 base, leaving 14 bases between them. The germline V gene has CDR1 SNHLY and CDR2 FYNNEI. The CDR3 loop spans 15 amino acids. In nucleotides, the CDR3 is TGTGCCAGCAACACAGGGCTCGGAAGCAATCAGCCCCAGCATTTT. This codes for CASNTGLGSNQPQHF. The full variable domain, its missing parts supplied by reference TRBV2 and TRBJ1-5, is EPEVTQTPSHQVTQMGQEVILRCVPISNHLYFYWYRQILGQKVEFLVSFYNNEISEKSEIFDDQFSVERPDGSNFTLKIRSTKLEDSAMYFCASNTGLGSNQPQHFGDGTRLSIL.

The chain links TRBV11-2 to TRBJ2-1, with TRBD2 matching 10 bases. Trimming took 2 bases from V and 6 from J; bases not matched to a gene: 4. Germline lookup yields CDR1 SGHAT and CDR2 FQNNGV. This CDR3 has 15 residues. The CDR3: CASSLRLAGANEQFF. CDR3 DNA sequence: TGTGCCAGCAGCTTACGACTAGCGGGCGCCAATGAGCAGTTCTTC. The whole variable domain, filled in from reference TRBV11-2 and TRBJ2-1, reads EAGVAQSPRYKIIEKRQSVAFWCNPISGHATLYWYQQILGQGPKLLIQFQNNGVVDDSQLPKDRFSAERLKGVDSTLKIQPAKLEDSAVYLCASSLRLAGANEQFFGPGTRLTVL.

V is TRBV5-4 and J is TRBJ1-2; D unclear. Germline V lookup: CDR1 SGHNT, CDR2 YYREEE (reference sequence). Trimming pared 0 bases from V and 6 bases from J, leaving 12 bases between. The CDR3 is 14 amino acids. CDR3 nucleotides: TGTGCCAGCAGCTTGGCCAGGTTCGGGGATGGCTACACCTTC. Protein product: CASSLARFGDGYTF.

This clone appeared a few times. The V gene is TRBV19, the J gene TRBJ2-4; 9 positions agree with TRBD2. The germline V gene has CDR1 LNHDA and CDR2 SQIVND (reference sequence). Trimming cost V 8 bases and J 1 base; bases outside gene matches: 15. CDR3 length equals 18 residues. CDR3 protein: CASDPSGTDGWAKNIQYF. The CDR3 nucleotides are TGTGCCAGTGACCCTAGCGGGACAGACGGGTGGGCCAAAAACATTCAGTACTTC.

This clone was observed a single time. J is TRBJ1-6 and V is TRBV12-5, with D perhaps TRBD1 (5 bases). The germline CDR1 and CDR2 sequences are LGHNT and FRNRAP. V was clipped by 6 bases and J by 8 bases, with 8 bases between them. This CDR3 region has 12 residues. The CDR3 sequence: CASGGQDSPLHF. The DNA for the CDR3 is TGTGCTAGTGGCGGACAAGATTCACCCCTCCACTTT.

The rearrangement links TRBV5-1 to TRBJ2-1; 7 bases match TRBD2. The CDR3 sequence is 14 residues long. Germline values: CDR1 SGHRS, CDR2 YFSETQ. V lost 0 bases, J lost 9 bases, and 6 bases stayed unmatched. The CDR3 protein is CASSLVLAGPEQFF. The CDR3 region has the DNA TGCGCCAGCAGCTTGGTTTTAGCGGGCCCTGAGCAGTTCTTC.